These 20 T cell receptor beta chains came from one sample sequenced in a study of blood T cell repertoires in COVID-19. Sequencing was performed with immunoSEQ multiplex PCR; in TCRdb, only in-frame clones are kept and a portion is missing. The table has 450,000 to 500,000 clones, 80% to 90% seen once. The specimen was peripheral blood. These receptor sequences come from a human donor in a cohort sampled during active COVID-19.

The chain has TRBV19 and TRBJ2-1, with a possible D match to TRBD1 (6 bases). V was clipped by 7 bases and J by 0 bases, with 19 bases between them. The CDR3 has 17 residues. CDR1 is LNHDA and CDR2 is SQIVND in the germline V gene (reference sequence). CDR3 DNA: TGTGCCAGTATCCCCACAGGGTTTCCAAGCTCCTACAATGAGCAGTTCTTC. Its translation is CASIPTGFPSSYNEQFF.

The chain is built from TRBV5-6 and TRBJ1-1; 10 bases are shared with TRBD1. Germline loops: CDR1 SGHDT, CDR2 YYEEEE. Trimming cost V 5 bases and J 1 base; bases outside gene matches: 11. The CDR3 totals 17 residues. In DNA, the CDR3 is TGTGCCAGCAGTCGTCCCTGGACAGGGGGTGAGAACACTGAAGCTTTCTTT. Protein product: CASSRPWTGGENTEAFF.

The chain joins TRBV19 to TRBJ2-1, with a weak D call TRBD2 (6 bases). Germline V gene lookup returns CDR1 LNHDA and CDR2 SQIVND (reference sequence). V dropped 5 bases and J dropped 0 bases, with 17 bases sitting between them. The CDR3 covers 17 residues. Here the CDR3 DNA reads TGTGCCAGTAGTTCCCCCCGTGCCGGGAGCTCCTACAATGAGCAGTTCTTC. This encodes CASSSPRAGSSYNEQFF. Variable domain in full (rest from reference TRBV19 and TRBJ2-1): DGGITQSPKYLFRKEGQNVTLSCEQNLNHDAMYWYRQDPGQGLRLIYYSQIVNDFQKGDIAEGYSVSREKKESFPLTVTSAQKNPTAFYLCASSSPRAGSSYNEQFFGPGTRLTVL.

The J gene is TRBJ1-5, the V gene TRBV6-5; D ambiguous. V was clipped by 6 bases and J by 3 bases, with 6 bases between them. The CDR3 spans 12 residues. CDR1 and CDR2 (germline): MNHEY, SVGAGI. The DNA of the CDR3 is TGTGCCAGCAGGGGCATCAATCAGCCCCAGCATTTT. Its protein product is CASRGINQPQHF.

Only a few counts were recorded for this clone. The chain combines TRBV5-6 with TRBJ1-5; TRBD1 is a possible D gene (6 bases). The V end was cut by 3 bases, the J end by 0 bases, with 16 bases between. The length of the CDR3 is 17 residues. From germline, CDR1 is SGHDT and CDR2 YYEEEE. In nucleotides, the CDR3 is TGTGCCAGCAGCTGGGGTCGACGGACAGATAGCAATCAGCCCCAGCATTTT. Protein sequence: CASSWGRRTDSNQPQHF. The full variable domain, with the rest looked up from reference TRBV5-6 and TRBJ1-5, is DAGVTQSPTHLIKTRGQQVTLRCSPKSGHDTVSWYQQALGQGPQFIFQYYEEEERQRGNFPDRFSGHQFPNYSSELNVNALLLGDSALYLCASSWGRRTDSNQPQHFGDGTRLSIL.

Notes on this clone: This same CDR3 is encoded by further DNA sequences in the sample. The V and J genes are TRBV18 and TRBJ1-2, with TRBD1 matching 7 bases. CDR1 is KGHSH, CDR2 LQKENI, per germline. V shed 2 bases and J 4 bases; nucleotides not matched to a gene: 4. This CDR3 has 14 residues. The CDR3 DNA is TGTGCCAGCTCACCATCCGGGACAGCCTATGGCTACACCTTC. Translating it yields CASSPSGTAYGYTF.

This chain links TRBV5-4 with TRBJ1-3; perhaps TRBD1 as D (6 bases). V was clipped by 4 bases and J by 0 bases, with 11 bases between them. The CDR3 is 15 residues long. Germline CDR1 SGHNT, CDR2 YYREEE (reference sequence). CDR3: CASSRQATSGNTIYF. The DNA for the CDR3 is TGTGCCAGCAGCCGACAGGCAACCTCTGGAAACACCATATATTTT.

The chain joins TRBV7-2 to TRBJ2-5; D unclear. Germline V CDR1 and CDR2: SGHTA, FQGNSA. This CDR3 spans 14 amino acids. V lost 2 bases and J 2 bases, leaving 9 bases between the germline ends. In DNA form, the CDR3 reads TGTGCCAGCAGCTTATATGGGCAACAAGAGACCCAGTACTTC. It translates to CASSLYGQQETQYF.

V usage is TRBV19 and J usage is TRBJ1-4; 8 bases line up with TRBD1. Germline V gene data show CDR1 as LNHDA and CDR2 as SQIVND (reference sequence). V lost 10 bases and J lost 0; bases outside the gene matches: 7. The CDR3 has 15 residues. The CDR3 region is CATRTGLATNEKLFF. DNA for the CDR3: TGTGCCACCAGGACAGGGCTTGCAACTAATGAAAAACTGTTTTTT.

The chain uses TRBV23-1 and TRBJ1-3; D remains unclear. TRBV23-1 is annotated as an ORF whose role is uncertain. Between the trimmed V and J ends, which lost 2 bases and 1 base, there was a span of 15 bases. The CDR3 is 17 amino acids. As DNA, the CDR3 is TGCGCCAGCAGTCAAACGGGGTTGGGGAGTTCTGGAAACACCATATATTTT. It is translated as CASSQTGLGSSGNTIYF.

The gene calls are TRBV6-2 or TRBV6-3 and TRBJ2-7; 12 positions match TRBD2. The junction had 8 bases not matched to a gene; V was cut back by 0 bases and J by 2 bases. The CDR3 length is 18 residues. Germline lookup yields CDR1 MNHEY and CDR2 SVGEGT. CDR3: CASSYSRLAGGPTYEQYF. DNA for the CDR3: TGTGCCAGCAGTTACTCGAGGCTAGCGGGAGGGCCGACCTACGAGCAGTACTTC.

This chain uses TRBV7-2 with TRBJ1-5; the D is unclear. Germline V gene sequence: CDR1 SGHTA, CDR2 FQGNSA. Trimming took 5 bases from V and 0 from J, leaving 5 bases between them. The CDR3 sequence is 13 residues long. CDR3 DNA: TGTGCCAGCAGCCGTAATAGCAATCAGCCCCAGCATTTT. Its translation: CASSRNSNQPQHF.

This CDR3 reads CATGTSGRDEQFF. Here the CDR3 DNA reads TGTGCCACCGGAACGAGCGGGAGGGATGAGCAGTTCTTC. The V call is TRBV24-1, the J call TRBJ2-1; 10 nucleotides align to TRBD2. Germline V gives CDR1 KGHDR, CDR2 SFDVKD. This CDR3 contains 13 residues. The V gene end was trimmed by 9 bases and the J gene end by 8 bases; junction bases not matched to a gene: 6.

This chain uses TRBV3-1 (or the pseudogene TRBV3-2) with TRBJ2-7; 15 nucleotides align to TRBD2. After removal of 4 bases from V and 4 bases from J, the junction contained 11 bases not matched to a gene. In germline, CDR1 is LGHDT, CDR2 YNNKEL (reference sequence). The CDR3 runs 18 residues. This CDR3 is CASSLGLAGGPPSYEQYF. CDR3 DNA: TGTGCCAGCAGCCTGGGACTAGCGGGAGGCCCCCCCTCGTACGAGCAGTACTTC.

The genes are TRBV7-6 and TRBJ1-2; weak D call: TRBD1 (6 bases). This CDR3 contains 15 residues. Deletions cut 3 bases from V and 6 bases from J, with 17 bases between. Germline CDR1 SGHVS, CDR2 FNYEAQ. The CDR3 spells CASSFRSTGADGYTF. CDR3 coding DNA: TGTGCCAGCAGCTTTAGATCGACAGGAGCAGATGGCTACACCTTC.

The CDR3 DNA sequence: TGTGCCAGTAGTGAGGAGGGTAATTCACCCCTCCACTTT. Translated: CASSEEGNSPLHF. The chain carries TRBV19 and TRBJ1-6; D call uncertain. This CDR3 is 13 amino acids long. CDR1 and CDR2 (germline): LNHDA, SQIVND (reference sequence). Trimming took 5 bases from V and 6 from J, leaving 8 bases between them.

The rearrangement joins TRBV5-6 to TRBJ2-7; TRBD2 aligns across 9 bases. Germline CDR1 reads SGHDT; CDR2 reads YYEEEE. This CDR3 contains 15 residues. Unmatched junction bases numbered 7, after V lost 4 bases and J lost 2 bases. The CDR3 reads CASSPTSGRPYEQYF. The CDR3 DNA reads TGTGCCAGCAGCCCGACTAGCGGACGTCCCTACGAGCAGTACTTC.

This clone was counted once. V is TRBV5-1 and J is TRBJ2-1; TRBD2 might be the D (5 bases). The germline CDR1 and CDR2 sequences are SGHRS and YFSETQ. This CDR3 contains 16 residues. Trimming pared 4 bases from V and 0 bases from J, leaving 14 bases between. CDR3: CASSPGRGSSYNEQFF. DNA for the CDR3: TGCGCCAGCAGCCCTGGGAGAGGGAGCTCCTACAATGAGCAGTTCTTC.

This clone was seen only a few times. CDR3 residues: CASSFRLAGNTGELFF. The CDR3 DNA is TGCGCCAGCAGCTTCCGACTAGCGGGGAACACCGGGGAGCTGTTTTTT. The genes are TRBV5-1 and TRBJ2-2; TRBD2 matches at 10 bases. The CDR3 is 16 amino acids. Per the germline V gene, CDR1 is SGHRS and CDR2 is YFSETQ. Trimming removed 2 bases from V and 1 base from J; junction bases left unmatched: 2.

V is TRBV18 and J is TRBJ1-1; D unclear. The germline CDR1 and CDR2 sequences are KGHSH and LQKENI. The CDR3 has 13 residues. V was cut by 6 bases and J by 4 bases, with 12 bases left in between. The CDR3 reads CASSPTQSTEAFF. The DNA of the CDR3 is TGTGCCAGCTCTCCAACACAGAGCACTGAAGCTTTCTTT.